This is a list of T cell receptor beta chains from one sample in a study of T-cell memory formation after mild COVID-19. MiXCR, applied by TCRdb to the 5' RACE reads, yields one record per CDR3 protein. The data show around 310,000 distinct CDR3 sequences, about 16% seen once. Specimen: PBMCs or a T cell subset sorted from them (not recorded which). The receptors shown here come from a man aged 18 to 30 who had mild COVID-19 (a few samples of this study predate the infection). Cell type and time point are not known. The CDR3 runs from the conserved cysteine through the conserved F or W. A D gene is named only where the DNA matches it firmly. Clone size is given for some rows only: seen once, a few or many times, or a class if the clone is expanded.

CDR3 protein,CDR3 DNA,J gene,D gene,clone size,V gene
CASRGPEDGELFF,TGCGCCAGCAGGGGCCCCGAGGACGGGGAGCTGTTTTTT,TRBJ2-2,.,few,TRBV5-1
CASSQTVSAPLHF,TGCGCCAGCAGCCAGACGGTTTCAGCGCCCCTCCACTTT,TRBJ1-6,.,.,TRBV4-1
CASSSLQYF,TGTGCCAGCAGTAGCCTCCAGTACTTC,TRBJ2-5,.,.,TRBV21-1
CASSQRGGRYNEQFF,TGTGCCAGCAGCCAAAGGGGGGGAAGATACAATGAGCAGTTCTTC,TRBJ2-1,.,many,TRBV7-2
CASSSGGSDYTF,TGTGCCAGCAGTTCAGGGGGCTCCGACTACACCTTC,TRBJ1-2,TRBD1,.,TRBV7-9
CATSDEGKDYGYTF,TGTGCCACCAGTGATGAGGGGAAGGACTATGGCTACACCTTC,TRBJ1-2,.,many,TRBV24-1
CSARDPLDNAAFF,TGCAGTGCTAGAGATCCTCTCGATAACGCGGCTTTCTTT,TRBJ1-1,.,.,TRBV20-1
CASSFGRVDTGELFF,TGTGCCAGCAGTTTCGGGCGGGTTGACACCGGGGAGCTGTTTTTT,TRBJ2-2,.,.,TRBV12-3/TRBV12-4
CSAGLAGGPNTGELFF,TGCAGTGCTGGACTAGCGGGGGGGCCGAACACCGGGGAGCTGTTTTTT,TRBJ2-2,TRBD2,.,TRBV20-1
CASSQRPGGGTEAFF,TGTGCCAGCAGTCAGAGACCGGGGGGCGGCACTGAAGCTTTCTTT,TRBJ1-1,.,once,TRBV6-5
CASSLVAGGADTQYF,TGTGCCAGCAGCTTAGTGGCGGGGGGAGCAGATACGCAGTATTTT,TRBJ2-3,TRBD2,few,TRBV7-9
CASKQTSGGYQETQYF,TGTGCCAGCAAGCAGACTAGCGGGGGGTACCAAGAGACCCAGTACTTC,TRBJ2-5,TRBD2,.,TRBV6-5
CSAKYQGYEQYF,TGCAGTGCTAAGTACCAGGGGTACGAGCAGTACTTC,TRBJ2-7,.,.,TRBV20-1
CASSSPPETGVNIQYF,TGTGCCAGCTCTTCTCCCCCCGAGACAGGGGTGAACATTCAGTACTTC,TRBJ2-4,TRBD1,.,TRBV27
CASSLNVGEYGYTF,TGCGCCAGCAGCTTGAACGTCGGTGAATATGGCTACACCTTC,TRBJ1-2,.,few,TRBV5-1
CASRSGPDTEAFF,TGCGCCAGCAGATCCGGACCGGACACTGAAGCTTTCTTT,TRBJ1-1,.,.,TRBV5-1
CASSQSGGRSETQYF,TGTGCCAGCAGCCAGTCGGGGGGAAGATCGGAGACCCAGTACTTC,TRBJ2-5,TRBD2,few,TRBV12-3/TRBV12-4
CASISSGEKLFF,TGTGCCAGCATTAGTTCAGGGGAAAAACTGTTTTTT,TRBJ1-4,.,.,TRBV2
CASSLNQGGNSPLHF,TGTGCCAGCAGCTTAAACCAGGGAGGAAATTCACCCCTCCACTTT,TRBJ1-6,.,.,TRBV7-3
CASSPDIFNTQYF,TGTGCCAGCAGCCCGGACATCTTCAATACGCAGTATTTT,TRBJ2-3,.,once,TRBV11-2
CASSVSVNARDTQYF,TGTGCCAGCAGCGTTTCTGTTAATGCCAGGGATACGCAGTATTTT,TRBJ2-3,.,.,TRBV9
CASSLRPLSTDTQYF,TGTGCCAGCAGCTTACGGCCATTGAGCACAGATACGCAGTATTTT,TRBJ2-3,.,many,TRBV7-3
CASSQERGGQETQYF,TGCGCCAGCAGCCAAGAGCGGGGGGGCCAAGAGACCCAGTACTTC,TRBJ2-5,TRBD2,medium-sized,TRBV4-3
CASSEKFGSVGRNTEAFF,TGTGCCAGCAGTGAGAAGTTCGGGTCAGTTGGCCGGAACACTGAAGCTTTCTTT,TRBJ1-1,.,.,TRBV2
CATSDDRLDEQFF,TGTGCCACCTCGGACGACCGGCTCGATGAGCAGTTCTTC,TRBJ2-1,.,.,TRBV12-3/TRBV12-4
CASSFRPPGIQETQYF,TGTGCCAGCAGCTTCCGACCTCCCGGCATTCAAGAGACCCAGTACTTC,TRBJ2-5,.,few,TRBV5-5
CASSLERGGKGYTF,TGTGCCAGCAGCTTAGAAAGGGGGGGAAAAGGCTACACCTTC,TRBJ1-2,.,once,TRBV7-2
CASSSSPSGGTGYTF,TGCGCCAGCAGCTCGAGTCCCTCAGGGGGCACTGGCTACACCTTC,TRBJ1-2,TRBD1,few,TRBV4-3
CASSESGLPYEQYF,TGCGCCAGCAGTGAATCCGGGCTTCCCTACGAGCAGTACTTC,TRBJ2-7,.,few,TRBV10-1
CASSQRGEVKAFF,TGCGCCAGCAGCCAAAGAGGGGAGGTGAAAGCTTTCTTT,TRBJ1-1,.,few,TRBV4-1
CASSLRTGGRWSGGFSYNEQFF,TGTGCCAGCAGTTTGAGAACAGGGGGCAGATGGAGCGGGGGGTTCTCCTACAATGAGCAGTTCTTC,TRBJ2-1,.,.,TRBV12-3/TRBV12-4
CASSSPNRGLDEQFF,TGTGCCAGCAGCTCTCCCAATAGGGGGCTGGATGAGCAGTTCTTC,TRBJ2-1,TRBD1,few,TRBV7-3
CASSPQGRGTFNEQFF,TGTGCCAGCAGCCCGCAGGGGCGAGGCACCTTCAATGAGCAGTTCTTC,TRBJ2-1,.,.,TRBV7-9
CAEDPDRDRSGYTF,TGTGCCGAGGACCCGGACAGGGACAGGAGTGGCTACACCTTC,TRBJ1-2,TRBD1,.,TRBV7-9
CASSDKTGRTETQYF,TGTGCCAGCAGCGATAAGACGGGCCGTACGGAGACCCAGTACTTC,TRBJ2-5,.,few,TRBV7-7
CASSQDSRGAGANVLTF,TGTGCCAGCAGCCAGGATAGTCGAGGAGCCGGGGCCAACGTCCTGACTTTC,TRBJ2-6,.,.,TRBV7-8
CASSPGGDYGYTF,TGTGCCAGCAGCCCCGGGGGAGACTATGGCTACACCTTC,TRBJ1-2,.,few,TRBV7-8
CASSGASTGNEQFF,TGCGCCAGCAGCGGGGCCTCCACGGGGAATGAGCAGTTCTTC,TRBJ2-1,.,.,TRBV4-1
CASSMEVGANTGELFF,TGCGCCAGCAGCATGGAGGTGGGGGCGAACACCGGGGAGCTGTTTTTT,TRBJ2-2,.,few,TRBV5-1
CASSSDLNSPLHF,TGTGCCAGCTCATCCGACTTGAATTCACCCCTCCACTTT,TRBJ1-6,.,few,TRBV18
CASSRNRARGAADTQYF,TGTGCCAGCAGTAGAAACAGGGCGCGGGGGGCGGCAGATACGCAGTATTTT,TRBJ2-3,TRBD2,few,TRBV27
CASSWGAGRSDTQYF,TGCGCCAGCAGCTGGGGGGCGGGACGGTCAGATACGCAGTATTTT,TRBJ2-3,.,few,TRBV5-1
CASSYAGGRFSEQFF,TGTGCCAGCAGCTACGCCGGGGGGCGCTTTTCTGAGCAGTTCTTC,TRBJ2-1,.,few,TRBV5-5
CASSLDQGAGSPLHF,TGCGCCAGCAGCTTGGACCAGGGGGCCGGATCACCCCTCCACTTT,TRBJ1-6,TRBD1,.,TRBV5-1
CASSRGQGLAGLETQYF,TGCGCCAGCAGCCGAGGACAGGGACTAGCGGGGTTAGAGACCCAGTACTTC,TRBJ2-5,TRBD2,many,TRBV5-1
CASSRPGTSGANVLTF,TGCGCCAGCAGCAGGCCGGGGACCTCTGGGGCCAACGTCCTGACTTTC,TRBJ2-6,.,few,TRBV5-1
CATSEAGTSYTDTQYF,TGTGCCACCAGTGAGGCCGGGACTAGCTACACAGATACGCAGTATTTT,TRBJ2-3,TRBD2,many,TRBV24-1
CASSLSRTYTDTQYF,TGTGCCAGCAGTTTGAGCCGGACATACACAGATACGCAGTATTTT,TRBJ2-3,.,many,TRBV6-2/TRBV6-3
CAISESGVPFSVADTQYF,TGTGCCATCAGTGAGAGCGGGGTCCCGTTTTCGGTCGCAGATACGCAGTATTTT,TRBJ2-3,TRBD2,many,TRBV10-3
CASSYSDQREAFF,TGTGCCAGCAGTTACTCCGACCAGAGAGAAGCTTTCTTT,TRBJ1-1,.,.,TRBV6-5
CSVAQTYQETQYF,TGCAGCGTGGCCCAGACATATCAAGAGACCCAGTACTTC,TRBJ2-5,.,.,TRBV29-1
CASSLEAAGVTEAFF,TGCGCCAGCAGCTTGGAGGCCGCGGGAGTCACTGAAGCTTTCTTT,TRBJ1-1,.,.,TRBV5-1
CASNTGKAGGPYEQYF,TGCGCCAGCAATACGGGGAAAGCGGGGGGGCCTTACGAGCAGTACTTC,TRBJ2-7,TRBD2,many,TRBV5-1
CASSQDPGQAEAFF,TGCGCCAGCAGCCAAGATCCGGGACAGGCTGAAGCTTTCTTT,TRBJ1-1,TRBD1,.,TRBV4-3
CASSGTGGPAAFF,TGTGCCAGCAGCGGGACAGGGGGCCCCGCGGCGTTCTTC,TRBJ2-1,TRBD1,many,TRBV9
CASSLDSGGNADTQYF,TGCGCCAGCAGCTTGGATAGCGGGGGGAATGCAGATACGCAGTATTTT,TRBJ2-3,TRBD2,many,TRBV5-1
CASSEQGYEQYF,TGTGCCAGCAGCGAACAGGGTTACGAGCAGTACTTC,TRBJ2-7,.,few,TRBV9
CSASRDGPYEQYF,TGCAGTGCTAGCCGGGACGGCCCCTACGAGCAGTACTTC,TRBJ2-7,.,few,TRBV20-1
CASSVPPGQQETQYF,TGTGCCAGCAGCGTACCACCGGGACAGCAAGAGACCCAGTACTTC,TRBJ2-5,TRBD1,many,TRBV7-2
CASTAGPSGANVLTF,TGCGCCAGCACCGCAGGGCCCTCTGGGGCCAACGTCCTGACTTTC,TRBJ2-6,.,many,TRBV5-1